The 15 T cell receptor beta chains below all came from one sample that was sequenced in a study of T cell responses to AZD1222 COVID-19 vaccine. Clones were read by immunoSEQ multiplex PCR, and TCRdb kept only the in-frame ones, dropping some. Of approximately 170,000 clones listed, roughly 89% were seen once; the top ten hold more than 1.5%. The sample here was peripheral blood, taken on day 0 of AZD1222 vaccination. These receptors were taken from an adult in good health.

The sample holds one count of this clone. CDR3 region: CASRSTGGALGTQYF. In DNA form, the CDR3 reads TGTGCCAGCAGATCGACAGGAGGGGCCCTGGGAACGCAGTATTTT. V is TRBV6-6 and J is TRBJ2-3; D may match TRBD1 or TRBD2 (6 bases each). This CDR3 spans 15 amino acids. The germline gives CDR1 MNHNY, CDR2 SVGAGI (reference sequence). V was clipped by 6 bases and J by 9 bases, with 22 bases between them.

J is TRBJ2-1 and V is TRBV6-2 or TRBV6-3; D is perhaps TRBD2 (5 bases). Germline lookup yields CDR1 MNHEY and CDR2 SVGEGT. The CDR3 is made up of 15 amino acids. The V end lost 0 bases, the J end lost 8 bases, and 14 bases lay between the germline ends. The DNA for the CDR3 is TGTGCCAGCAGTTACTCGCCCTTAGAGGGCCATGAGCAGTTCTTC. Residues: CASSYSPLEGHEQFF.

V gene TRBV28 combines with J gene TRBJ1-1, with a tentative D call TRBD1 (5 bases). The germline V gene has CDR1 MDHEN and CDR2 SYDVKM. The CDR3 contains 14 residues. The ends were cut back, 5 bases at V and 3 bases at J, with 13 bases in the middle. CDR3 coding DNA: TGTGCCAGCAGTCACGGTGGGGGGTACACTGAAGCTTTCTTT. It is translated as CASSHGGGYTEAFF.

This chain connects TRBV7-6 to TRBJ2-1; weak D call: TRBD1 (6 bases). This CDR3 has 15 residues. V lost 5 bases, J lost 3 bases, and 14 bases lay in between. The germline V gene encodes CDR1 SGHVS and CDR2 FNYEAQ. CDR3 sequence: CASSREGGRYNEQFF. CDR3 sequence (DNA): TGTGCCAGCAGCCGAGAAGGGGGACGCTACAATGAGCAGTTCTTC. The complete variable domain, with remaining parts taken from reference TRBV7-6 and TRBJ2-1, reads GAGVSQSPRYKVTKRGQDVALRCDPISGHVSLYWYRQALGQGPEFLTYFNYEAQQDKSGLPNDRFSAERPEGSISTLTIQRTEQRDSAMYRCASSREGGRYNEQFFGPGTRLTVL.

The genes are TRBV15 and TRBJ2-7; possible D gene TRBD1, 5 bases. Trimming shortened V by 0 bases and J by 0 bases, and 9 bases separated the two germline ends. CDR1 is LNHNV and CDR2 is YYDKDF in the germline V gene (reference sequence). The CDR3 consists of 15 residues. The DNA of the CDR3 is TGTGCCACCAGCAGAGAGAAGGGGATCTCCTACGAGCAGTACTTC. Protein: CATSREKGISYEQYF.

The chain couples TRBV5-1 to TRBJ2-5; the match to TRBD2 covers 11 bases. From germline, CDR1 is SGHRS and CDR2 YFSETQ. CDR3 length: 16 residues. The V gene end was trimmed by 0 bases and the J gene end by 5 bases; junction bases not matched to a gene: 6. The CDR3 sequence is CASSLAWASGRETQYF. In nucleotides, the CDR3 is TGCGCCAGCAGCTTGGCCTGGGCTAGCGGGAGGGAGACCCAGTACTTC. Using reference TRBV5-1 and TRBJ2-5 for the parts outside the CDR3, the full variable domain is KAGVTQTPRYLIKTRGQQVTLSCSPISGHRSVSWYQQTPGQGLQFLFEYFSETQRNKGNFPGRFSGRQFSNSRSEMNVSTLELGDSALYLCASSLAWASGRETQYFGPGTRLLVL.

The chain recombines TRBV30 with TRBJ1-1; TRBD1 matches 9 bases. The CDR3 has 13 amino acids. Germline V gene data show CDR1 as GTSNPN and CDR2 as SVGIG (reference sequence). Unmatched junction bases numbered 6, after V lost 3 bases and J lost 7 bases. CDR3 protein: CAWRRTGVIEAFF. CDR3 nucleotide sequence: TGTGCCTGGAGGAGGACAGGGGTGATTGAAGCTTTCTTT.

The chain combines TRBV19 with TRBJ1-2, with 8 bases matching TRBD1. V lost 0 bases and J lost 8; bases outside the gene matches: 14. The V gene's germline CDR1 is LNHDA and CDR2 SQIVND (reference sequence). The CDR3 extends over 17 amino acids. This CDR3 is CASSIDSGAGGARGYTF. The CDR3 DNA reads as TGTGCCAGTAGTATAGATTCTGGGGCAGGGGGCGCGAGGGGCTACACCTTC.

The chain is built from TRBV5-1 and TRBJ1-1, with TRBD1 matching over 9 bases. This CDR3 region has 14 residues. V lost 4 bases and J lost 4; bases outside the gene matches: 5. CDR1 and CDR2 from the germline V gene are SGHRS and YFSETQ. The CDR3 DNA reads TGCGCCAGCAGCGCCGGGACAGGGTCCACTGAAGCTTTCTTT. Protein product: CASSAGTGSTEAFF. The whole variable domain, remainder taken from reference TRBV5-1 and TRBJ1-1, is KAGVTQTPRYLIKTRGQQVTLSCSPISGHRSVSWYQQTPGQGLQFLFEYFSETQRNKGNFPGRFSGRQFSNSRSEMNVSTLELGDSALYLCASSAGTGSTEAFFGQGTRLTVV.

The chain is built from TRBV4-2 and TRBJ1-2; TRBD1 is a possible D gene (6 bases). Trimming removed 1 base from V and 3 bases from J, with 12 bases in between. Germline V gene data show CDR1 as LGHNA and CDR2 as YNFKEQ. The CDR3 spans 15 residues. This chain's CDR3 is CASSQGGAPDYGYTF. Here the CDR3 DNA reads TGTGCCAGCAGCCAAGGGGGGGCCCCTGACTATGGCTACACCTTC.

A remark on this clone: Additional DNA sequences in this sample encode the identical CDR3. The chain has TRBV19 and TRBJ1-1, with TRBD1 matching over 10 bases. Germline lookup yields CDR1 LNHDA and CDR2 SQIVND (reference sequence). The CDR3 has 15 amino acids. The V and J ends lost 5 bases and 1 base, in that order; junction bases with no gene match: 4. The CDR3 is CASSRDRGPNTEAFF. Here the CDR3 DNA reads TGTGCCAGTAGTCGGGACAGGGGACCGAACACTGAAGCTTTCTTT.

This clone showed up just a few times. V usage is TRBV27 and J usage is TRBJ1-1; 9 bases align to TRBD1. In germline, CDR1 is MNHEY, CDR2 SMNVEV (reference sequence). The CDR3 contains 13 residues. The V gene end was trimmed by 5 bases and the J gene end by 13 bases; junction bases not matched to a gene: 11. CDR3 loop: CASSPVQGAGLFF. CDR3 in DNA: TGTGCCAGCAGTCCAGTACAGGGGGCTGGGCTTTTCTTT.

This clone has only a few counts. The rearrangement uses TRBV14 and TRBJ2-1; D may correspond to TRBD1 or TRBD2 (5 bases each). Trimming left V 0 bases short and J 1 base short, with 13 bases between. This CDR3 region has 17 residues. Per the germline V gene, CDR1 is SGHDN and CDR2 is FVKESK. Here the CDR3 DNA reads TGTGCCAGCAGCCAAGAGAGGGGCAGAGGTTCCTACAATGAGCAGTTCTTC. Translated, it gives CASSQERGRGSYNEQFF.

The chain links TRBV7-2 to TRBJ2-1, with D unresolved. V dropped 2 bases and J dropped 0 bases, with 11 bases sitting between them. The CDR3 length is 16 residues. The V gene's germline CDR1 is SGHTA and CDR2 FQGNSA. CDR3 sequence (DNA): TGTGCCAGCAGCTTATATGAGGCACGCTCCTACAATGAGCAGTTCTTC. It yields the protein CASSLYEARSYNEQFF.

The chain employs TRBV7-3 and TRBJ2-1, with D unresolved. The CDR3 spans 11 residues. The V gene lost 6 bases and the J gene lost 9 bases, with 9 bases spanning the gap. CDR1 and CDR2 from the germline V gene are SGHTA and FQGTGA. In DNA form, the CDR3 reads TGTGCCAGCAGTTCCGGACCTGAGCAGTTCTTC. It yields the protein CASSSGPEQFF.